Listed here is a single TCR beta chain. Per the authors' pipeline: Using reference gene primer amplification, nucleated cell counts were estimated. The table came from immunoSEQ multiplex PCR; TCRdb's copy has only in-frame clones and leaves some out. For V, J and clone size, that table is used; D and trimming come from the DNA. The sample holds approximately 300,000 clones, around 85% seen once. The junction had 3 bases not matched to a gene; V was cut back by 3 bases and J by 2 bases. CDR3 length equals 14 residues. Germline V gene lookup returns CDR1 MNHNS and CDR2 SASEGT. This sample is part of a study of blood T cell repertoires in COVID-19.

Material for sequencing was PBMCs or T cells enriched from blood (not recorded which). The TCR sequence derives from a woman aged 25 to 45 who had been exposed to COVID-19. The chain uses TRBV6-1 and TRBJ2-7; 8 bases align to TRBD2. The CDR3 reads CASSDGGGAYEQYF. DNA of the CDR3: TGTGCCAGCAGTGACGGGGGGGGCGCCTACGAGCAGTACTTC.